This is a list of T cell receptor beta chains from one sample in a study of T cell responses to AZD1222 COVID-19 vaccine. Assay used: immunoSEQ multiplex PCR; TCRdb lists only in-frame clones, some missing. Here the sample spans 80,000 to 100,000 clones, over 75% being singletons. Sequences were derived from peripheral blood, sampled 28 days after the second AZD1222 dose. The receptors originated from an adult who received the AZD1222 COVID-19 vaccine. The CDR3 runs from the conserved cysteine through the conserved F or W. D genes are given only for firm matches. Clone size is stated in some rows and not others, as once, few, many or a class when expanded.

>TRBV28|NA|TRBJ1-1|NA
CASSLVGDGTEAFF
TGTGCCAGCAGTTTGGTAGGGGATGGGACTGAAGCTTTCTTT
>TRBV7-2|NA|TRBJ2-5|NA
CASSLYPEVQETQYF
TGTGCCAGCAGCTTATATCCGGAGGTCCAAGAGACCCAGTACTTC
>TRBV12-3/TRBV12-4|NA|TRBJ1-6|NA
CASSLDSSALHF
TGTGCCAGCAGTCTAGACAGTTCGGCCCTCCACTTT
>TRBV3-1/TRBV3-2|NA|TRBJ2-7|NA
CASSQELTSIGVDEQYF
TGTGCCAGCAGCCAAGAGTTGACTTCCATCGGGGTGGACGAGCAGTACTTC
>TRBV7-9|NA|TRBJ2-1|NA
CASSKGVYNEQFF
TGTGCCAGCAGCAAGGGTGTGTACAATGAGCAGTTCTTC
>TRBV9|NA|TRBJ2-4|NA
CASSVGQGGKNIQYF
TGTGCCAGCAGCGTAGGTCAGGGTGGCAAAAACATTCAGTACTTC
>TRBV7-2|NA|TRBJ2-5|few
CASSQQGGGQETQYF
TGTGCCAGCAGCCAACAGGGTGGGGGGCAAGAGACCCAGTACTTC
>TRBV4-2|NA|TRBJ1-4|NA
CASRQGAGTNEKLFF
TGTGCCAGCAGGCAAGGGGCAGGTACTAATGAAAAACTGTTTTTT
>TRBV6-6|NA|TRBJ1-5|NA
CASSPSRGNQPQHF
TGTGCCAGCAGTCCTAGTAGGGGGAACCAGCCCCAGCATTTT
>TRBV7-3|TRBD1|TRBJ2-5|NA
CASSRGQGETQYF
TGTGCCAGCAGCCGCGGACAGGGCGAGACCCAGTACTTC
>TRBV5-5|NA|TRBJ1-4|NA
CASSFSGGGYEKLFF
TGTGCCAGCAGCTTCTCAGGCGGGGGGTATGAAAAACTGTTTTTT
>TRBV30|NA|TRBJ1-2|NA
CAWGVGRHGYTF
TGTGCCTGGGGGGTGGGTCGCCATGGCTACACCTTC
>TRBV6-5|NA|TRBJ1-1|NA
CAIGTRTEAFF
TGTGCCATCGGGACTCGCACTGAAGCTTTCTTT
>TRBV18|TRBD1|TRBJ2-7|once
CASSQGQGDYEQYF
TGTGCCAGCTCACAGGGACAGGGGGACTACGAGCAGTACTTC
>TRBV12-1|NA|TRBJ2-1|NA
CASSFRTSGRWSNEQFF
TGTGCCAGCAGCTTTCGCACTAGCGGGAGATGGTCCAATGAGCAGTTCTTC
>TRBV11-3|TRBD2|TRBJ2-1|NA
CASSLGTSGGDNEQFF
TGTGCCAGCAGCTTAGGGACTAGCGGGGGGGACAATGAGCAGTTCTTC
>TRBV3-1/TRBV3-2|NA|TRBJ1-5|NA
CASSQDGLGSQPQHF
TGTGCCAGCAGCCAAGATGGGCTGGGGAGTCAGCCCCAGCATTTT
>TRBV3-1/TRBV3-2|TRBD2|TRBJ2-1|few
CASSLRTSGMGEQFF
TGTGCCAGCAGCCTCAGGACTAGCGGGATGGGAGAGCAGTTCTTC
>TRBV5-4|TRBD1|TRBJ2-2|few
CASTDRGNTGELFF
TGTGCCAGCACCGACAGGGGGAACACCGGGGAGCTGTTTTTT
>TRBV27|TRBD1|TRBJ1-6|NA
CASSPQTGAHSPLHF
TGTGCCAGCAGTCCGCAGACAGGGGCCCATTCACCCCTCCACTTT
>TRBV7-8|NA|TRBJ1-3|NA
CASSTIRSSGNTIYF
TGTGCCAGCAGCACGATCAGGTCCTCTGGAAACACCATATATTTT
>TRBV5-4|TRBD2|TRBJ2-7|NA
CASSSSGRGYEQYF
TGTGCCAGCAGCTCTAGCGGGAGAGGGTACGAGCAGTACTTC
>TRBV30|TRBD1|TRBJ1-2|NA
CAWRKLTGALGYTF
TGTGCCTGGAGAAAACTGACAGGGGCGTTGGGCTACACCTTC
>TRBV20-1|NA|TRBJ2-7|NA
CSASPLGLYEQYF
TGCAGTGCTAGTCCCCTGGGACTCTACGAGCAGTACTTC
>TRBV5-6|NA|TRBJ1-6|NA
CASESLGRQNSPLHF
TGTGCCAGCGAAAGTTTAGGACGGCAAAATTCACCCCTCCACTTT
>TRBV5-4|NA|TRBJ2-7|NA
CASSLGQGFDEQYF
TGTGCCAGCAGCTTGGGTCAGGGTTTCGACGAGCAGTACTTC
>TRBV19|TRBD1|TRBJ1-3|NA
CASSKTGGSGNTIYF
TGTGCCAGTAGTAAGACAGGGGGCTCTGGAAACACCATATATTTT